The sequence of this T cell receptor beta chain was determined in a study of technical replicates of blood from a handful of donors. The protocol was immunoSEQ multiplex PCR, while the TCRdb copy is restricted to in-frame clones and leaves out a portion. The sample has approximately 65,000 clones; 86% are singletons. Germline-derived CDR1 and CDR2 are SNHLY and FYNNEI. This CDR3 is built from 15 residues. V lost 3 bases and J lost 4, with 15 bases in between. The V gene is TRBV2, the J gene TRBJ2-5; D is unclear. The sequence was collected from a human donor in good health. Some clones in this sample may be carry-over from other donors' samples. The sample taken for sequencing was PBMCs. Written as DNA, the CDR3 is TGTGCCAGCAGTGATAAGACTCCCGGTACAGAGACCCAGTACTTC. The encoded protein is CASSDKTPGTETQYF.